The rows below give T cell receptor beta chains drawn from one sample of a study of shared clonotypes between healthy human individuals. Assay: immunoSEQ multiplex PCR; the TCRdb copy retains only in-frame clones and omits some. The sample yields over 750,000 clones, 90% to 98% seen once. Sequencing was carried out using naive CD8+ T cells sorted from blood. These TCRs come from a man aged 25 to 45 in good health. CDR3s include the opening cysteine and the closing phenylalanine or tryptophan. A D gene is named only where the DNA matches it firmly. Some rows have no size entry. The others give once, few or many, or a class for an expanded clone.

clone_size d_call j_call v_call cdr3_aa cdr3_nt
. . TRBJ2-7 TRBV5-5 CASSLGRVEQYF TGTGCCAGCAGCTTGGGAAGGGTCGAGCAGTACTTC
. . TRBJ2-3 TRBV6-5 CASSYSTVDTQYF TGTGCCAGCAGTTACTCGACTGTGGATACGCAGTATTTT
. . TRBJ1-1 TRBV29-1 CSVEGNTEAFF TGCAGCGTCGAGGGGAACACTGAAGCTTTCTTT
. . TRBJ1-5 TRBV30 CAWSGRAWNQPQHF TGTGCCTGGAGTGGCAGGGCGTGGAATCAGCCCCAGCATTTT
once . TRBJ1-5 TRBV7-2 CASSLDRGYSNQPQHF TGTGCCAGCAGCTTAGATAGGGGATATAGCAATCAGCCCCAGCATTTT
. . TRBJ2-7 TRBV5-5 CASSWGDSSYEQYF TGTGCCAGCAGCTGGGGGGACAGCTCCTACGAGCAGTACTTC
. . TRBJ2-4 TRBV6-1 CASSEASIIVRGYKNIQYF TGTGCCAGCAGTGAAGCGAGTATTATAGTGAGGGGATACAAAAACATTCAGTACTTC
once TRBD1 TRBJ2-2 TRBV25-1 CASSTRGSPWVGTGELFF TGTGCCAGCAGTACCAGGGGGTCACCTTGGGTGGGCACCGGGGAGCTGTTTTTT
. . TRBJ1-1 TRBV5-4 CASSIPGDPNTEAFF TGTGCCAGCAGCATTCCAGGGGATCCGAACACTGAAGCTTTCTTT
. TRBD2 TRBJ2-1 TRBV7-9 CASSFGREGGYNEQFF TGTGCCAGCAGCTTCGGCCGGGAGGGAGGCTACAATGAGCAGTTCTTC
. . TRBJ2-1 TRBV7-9 CASSSNLRGSYNEQFF TGTGCCAGCAGCTCGAACCTCAGGGGCTCCTACAATGAGCAGTTCTTC
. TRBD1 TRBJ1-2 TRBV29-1 CSVVPVGEHGGQGVSSFPGYGYTF TGCAGCGTTGTCCCAGTGGGAGAACATGGTGGACAGGGCGTTTCGAGTTTTCCTGGATATGGCTACACCTTC
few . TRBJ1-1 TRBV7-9 CASSLAQGQDTEAFF TGTGCCAGCAGCTTAGCTCAGGGGCAGGACACTGAAGCTTTCTTT
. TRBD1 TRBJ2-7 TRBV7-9 CAVLGQVPTIEQYF TGTGCCGTATTAGGACAGGTCCCAACGATCGAGCAGTACTTC
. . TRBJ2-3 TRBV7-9 CASSSPTGLNTQYF TGTGCCAGCAGCTCCCCGACAGGTTTAAATACGCAGTATTTT
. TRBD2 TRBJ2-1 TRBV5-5 CASSLGLAGGNEQFF TGTGCCAGCAGCTTGGGGCTAGCGGGAGGTAATGAGCAGTTCTTC
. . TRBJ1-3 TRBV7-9 CASSAGNTIYF TGTGCCAGCAGCGCGGGAAACACCATATATTTT
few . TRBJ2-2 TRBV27 CASSLGGIGELFF TGTGCCAGCAGTTTAGGGGGGATCGGGGAGCTGTTTTTT
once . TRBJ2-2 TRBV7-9 CASSFQMAWGGAGELFF TGTGCCAGCAGCTTCCAAATGGCGTGGGGAGGAGCCGGGGAGCTGTTTTTT
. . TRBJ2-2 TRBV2 CASSRLYGTGELFF TGTGCCAGCAGTCGCCTATATGGGACCGGGGAGCTGTTTTTT
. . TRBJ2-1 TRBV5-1 CASSPYSYNEQFF TGCGCCAGCAGCCCGTACAGCTACAATGAGCAGTTCTTC
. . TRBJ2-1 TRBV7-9 CASSLARGEQFF TGTGCCAGCAGCTTAGCCCGGGGTGAGCAGTTCTTC
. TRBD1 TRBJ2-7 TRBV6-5 CASRATGVLLNGQYF TGTGCCAGCAGAGCAACAGGGGTACTTCTAAATGGGCAGTACTTC
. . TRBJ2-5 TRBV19 CASSLGGLGETQYF TGTGCCAGTAGTTTGGGCGGCTTAGGGGAGACCCAGTACTTC
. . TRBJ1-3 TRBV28 CASSWGSGNTIYF TGTGCCAGCAGTTGGGGCTCTGGAAACACCATATATTTT
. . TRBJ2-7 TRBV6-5 CASSYGLVGEQYF TGTGCCAGCAGTTACGGGCTAGTCGGCGAGCAGTACTTC
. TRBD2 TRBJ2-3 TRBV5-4 CASSPKGAGAADTQYF TGTGCCAGCAGCCCCAAGGGAGCGGGAGCTGCAGATACGCAGTATTTT
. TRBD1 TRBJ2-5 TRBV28 CASSGTGTEAMWTQYF TGTGCCAGCAGTGGCACCGGGACAGAGGCGATGTGGACCCAGTACTTC
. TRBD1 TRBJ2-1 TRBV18 CASSDRDEQFF TGTGCCAGCTCAGACAGGGATGAGCAGTTCTTC
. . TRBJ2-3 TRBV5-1 CASSLMAGGTTDTQYF TGCGCCAGCAGCTTGATGGCAGGGGGGACCACAGATACGCAGTATTTT
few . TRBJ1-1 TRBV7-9 CASSSTGRSTEAFF TGTGCCAGCAGCTCGACAGGCAGGTCCACTGAAGCTTTCTTT
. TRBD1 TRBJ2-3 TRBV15 CATSLGQGSLADTQYF TGTGCCACCAGCCTGGGACAGGGCAGTTTAGCAGATACGCAGTATTTT
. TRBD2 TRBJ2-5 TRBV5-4 CASSWGLAGAETQYF TGTGCCAGCAGCTGGGGACTAGCGGGAGCAGAGACCCAGTACTTC
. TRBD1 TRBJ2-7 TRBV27 CASSSRDRASSYEQYF TGTGCCAGCAGTTCCCGGGACAGGGCTAGCTCCTACGAGCAGTACTTC
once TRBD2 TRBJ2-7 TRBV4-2 CASSQTTSGMGYEQYF TGTGCCAGCAGCCAAACGACTAGCGGGATGGGCTACGAGCAGTACTTC